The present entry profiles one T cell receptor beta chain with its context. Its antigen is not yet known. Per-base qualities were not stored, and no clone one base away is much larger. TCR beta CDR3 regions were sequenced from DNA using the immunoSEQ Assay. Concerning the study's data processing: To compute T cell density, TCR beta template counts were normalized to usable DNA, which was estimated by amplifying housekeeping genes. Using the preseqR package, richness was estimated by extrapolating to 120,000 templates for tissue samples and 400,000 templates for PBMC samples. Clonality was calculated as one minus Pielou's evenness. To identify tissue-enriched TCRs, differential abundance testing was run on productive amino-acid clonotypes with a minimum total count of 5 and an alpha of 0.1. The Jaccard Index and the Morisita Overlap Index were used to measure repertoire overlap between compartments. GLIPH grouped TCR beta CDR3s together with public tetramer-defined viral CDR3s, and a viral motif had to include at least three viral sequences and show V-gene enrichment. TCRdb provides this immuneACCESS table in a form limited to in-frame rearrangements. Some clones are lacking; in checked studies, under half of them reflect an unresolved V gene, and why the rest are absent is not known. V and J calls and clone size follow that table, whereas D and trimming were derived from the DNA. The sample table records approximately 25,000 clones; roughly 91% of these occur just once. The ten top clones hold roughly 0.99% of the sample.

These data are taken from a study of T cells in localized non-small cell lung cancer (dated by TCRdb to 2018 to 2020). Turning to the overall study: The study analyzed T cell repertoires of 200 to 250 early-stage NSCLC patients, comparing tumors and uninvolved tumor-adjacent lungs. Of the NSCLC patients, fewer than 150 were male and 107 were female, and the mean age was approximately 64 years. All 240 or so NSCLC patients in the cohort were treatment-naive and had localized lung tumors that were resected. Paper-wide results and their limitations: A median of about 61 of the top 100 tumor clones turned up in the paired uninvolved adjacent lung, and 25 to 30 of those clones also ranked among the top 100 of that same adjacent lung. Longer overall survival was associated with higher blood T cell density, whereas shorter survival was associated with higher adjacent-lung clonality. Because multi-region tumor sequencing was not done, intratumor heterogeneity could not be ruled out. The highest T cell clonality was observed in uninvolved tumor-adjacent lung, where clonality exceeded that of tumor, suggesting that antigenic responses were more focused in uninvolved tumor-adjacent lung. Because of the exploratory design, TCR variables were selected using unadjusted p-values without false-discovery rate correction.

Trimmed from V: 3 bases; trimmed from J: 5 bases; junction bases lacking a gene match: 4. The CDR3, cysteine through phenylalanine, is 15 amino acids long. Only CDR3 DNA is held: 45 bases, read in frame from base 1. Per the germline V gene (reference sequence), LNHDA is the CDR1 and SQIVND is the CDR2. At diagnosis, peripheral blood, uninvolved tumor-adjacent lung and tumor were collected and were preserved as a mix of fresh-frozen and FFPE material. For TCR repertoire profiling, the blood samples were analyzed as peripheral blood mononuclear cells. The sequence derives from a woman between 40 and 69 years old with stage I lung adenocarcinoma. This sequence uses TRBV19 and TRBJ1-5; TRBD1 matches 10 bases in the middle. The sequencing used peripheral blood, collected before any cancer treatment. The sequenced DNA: TGTGCCAGTAGTATTCTCGGGACAGGGGATCAGCCCCAGCATTTT. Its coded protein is CASSILGTGDQPQHF.